This T cell receptor beta chain stems from a study of Graves' ophthalmopathy and Graves' hyperthyroidism. The sample holds a few counts of this clonotype. The antigen is undetermined. Study-level points and caveats: Progression of ophthalmopathy was predicted by the model with about 66% sensitivity and less than 85% specificity. The blood repertoire also included most expanded thyroid clonotypes above 0.001 frequency.

Per germline, CDR1 SGHAT and CDR2 FQNNGV. The CDR3 sequence is 13 residues long. The V end lost 5 bases, the J end lost 6 bases, and 12 bases lay between the germline ends. Amplification of the TCR beta CDR3 regions used RNA transcripts (as template). Second-round multiplex PCR followed a first-round RT-PCR using HTBI primers. TCRdb recomputed calls from the multiplex PCR reads with MiXCR, one row per CDR3 protein. The sample consists of under 250,000 distinct CDR3 sequences, 20% to 25% of them appearing once. Ophthalmopathy donors showed moderate-to-severe activity, CAS ≥3, NOSPECS ≥4 and a duration under 3 months. If patients had other autoimmune diseases, uncontrolled infections, pregnancy or lactation, they were excluded.

J is TRBJ2-3 and V is TRBV11-2; D gene uncertain. The sequence came from a woman aged 50 to 60 with Graves' ophthalmopathy. The specimen was peripheral blood. The CDR3 region has the DNA TGTGCCAGCAGCCCCGACTTGGGGGATACGCAGTATTTT. Its protein is CASSPDLGDTQYF. Complete variable domain (other parts from reference TRBV11-2 and TRBJ2-3): EAGVAQSPRYKIIEKRQSVAFWCNPISGHATLYWYQQILGQGPKLLIQFQNNGVVDDSQLPKDRFSAERLKGVDSTLKIQPAKLEDSAVYLCASSPDLGDTQYFGPGTRLTVL.